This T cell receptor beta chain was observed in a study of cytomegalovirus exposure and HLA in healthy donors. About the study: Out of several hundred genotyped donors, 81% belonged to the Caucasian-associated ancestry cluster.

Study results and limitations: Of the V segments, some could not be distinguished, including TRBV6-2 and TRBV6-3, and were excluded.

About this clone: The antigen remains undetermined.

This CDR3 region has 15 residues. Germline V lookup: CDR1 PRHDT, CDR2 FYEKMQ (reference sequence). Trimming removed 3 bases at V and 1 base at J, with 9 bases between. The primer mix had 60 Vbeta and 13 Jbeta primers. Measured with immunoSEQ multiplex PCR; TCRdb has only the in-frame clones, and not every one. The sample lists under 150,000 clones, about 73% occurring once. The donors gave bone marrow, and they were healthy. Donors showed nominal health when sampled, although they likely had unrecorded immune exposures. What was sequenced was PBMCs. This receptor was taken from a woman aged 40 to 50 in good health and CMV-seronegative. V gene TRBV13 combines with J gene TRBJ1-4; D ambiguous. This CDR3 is CASSFFGGTNEKLFF. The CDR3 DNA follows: TGTGCCAGCAGCTTTTTTGGAGGAACTAATGAAAAACTGTTTTTT.